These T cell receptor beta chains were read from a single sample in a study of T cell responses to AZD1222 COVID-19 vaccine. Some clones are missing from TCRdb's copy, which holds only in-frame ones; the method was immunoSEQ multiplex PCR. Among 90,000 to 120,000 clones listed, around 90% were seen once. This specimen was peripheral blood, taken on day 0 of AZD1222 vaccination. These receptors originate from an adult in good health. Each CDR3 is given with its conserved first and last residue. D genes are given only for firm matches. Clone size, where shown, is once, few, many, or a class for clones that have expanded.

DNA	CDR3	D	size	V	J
TGTGCCAGCAGCTCCAACGCCGGGGAGCTGTTTTTT	CASSSNAGELFF	.	once	TRBV7-8	TRBJ2-2
TGTGCCAGTAAACCCAGTTTTGCAGGGAGCATCGAGCCCCAGCATTTT	CASKPSFAGSIEPQHF	.	.	TRBV19	TRBJ1-5
TGCAGCGGCCGACAGGGGATAAACACAGATACGCAGTATTTT	CSGRQGINTDTQYF	TRBD1	.	TRBV29-1	TRBJ2-3
TGTGCCAGCAGCTCCGCGGGGCTAGCGGGGGGCACAGATACGCAGTATTTT	CASSSAGLAGGTDTQYF	TRBD2	.	TRBV5-6	TRBJ2-3
TGTGCCAGCAGCTTGGAGGGACTAGCGGCCTACAATGAGCAGTTCTTC	CASSLEGLAAYNEQFF	TRBD2	.	TRBV5-6	TRBJ2-1
TGTGCCATCAGGGAGACAGTCGATCAGCCCCAGCATTTT	CAIRETVDQPQHF	.	.	TRBV10-3	TRBJ1-5
TGCAGCGTCGAACGAGGCTATGGCTACACCTTC	CSVERGYGYTF	.	.	TRBV29-1	TRBJ1-2
TGTGCCACCAGCACCCACAATGAGCAGTTCTTC	CATSTHNEQFF	.	.	TRBV15	TRBJ2-1
TGTGCCAGTAGTACCCTAGCGGGGGGGCCGAGCTCCTACAATGAGCAGTTCTTC	CASSTLAGGPSSYNEQFF	TRBD2	.	TRBV19	TRBJ2-1
TGTGCCAGCAGCCGTGGGGACCAGGGCTCCTACGAGCAGTACTTC	CASSRGDQGSYEQYF	.	.	TRBV11-2	TRBJ2-7
TGCGCCAGCAGCCAACGGACAGGGTGGGACACTGAAGCTTTCTTT	CASSQRTGWDTEAFF	TRBD1	.	TRBV5-1	TRBJ1-1
TGTGCCAGCAGCCTAGAAGGACGGGAGAACACTGAAGCTTTCTTT	CASSLEGRENTEAFF	.	.	TRBV4-2	TRBJ1-1